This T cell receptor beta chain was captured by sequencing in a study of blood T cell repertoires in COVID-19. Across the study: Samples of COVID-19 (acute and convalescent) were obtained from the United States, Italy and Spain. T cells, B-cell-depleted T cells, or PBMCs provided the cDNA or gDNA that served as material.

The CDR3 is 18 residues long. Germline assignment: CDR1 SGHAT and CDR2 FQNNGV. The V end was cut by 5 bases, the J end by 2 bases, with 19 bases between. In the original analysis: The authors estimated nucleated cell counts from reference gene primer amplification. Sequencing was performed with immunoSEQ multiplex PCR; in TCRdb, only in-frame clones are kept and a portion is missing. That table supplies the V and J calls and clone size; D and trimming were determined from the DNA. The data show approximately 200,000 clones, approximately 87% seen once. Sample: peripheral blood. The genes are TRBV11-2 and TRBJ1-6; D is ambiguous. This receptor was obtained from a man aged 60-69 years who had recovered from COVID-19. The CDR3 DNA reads TGTGCCAGCAGCCTAGGGAGGGCCGTAAGGACCTATAATTCACCCCTCCACTTT. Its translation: CASSLGRAVRTYNSPLHF.